The source of this TCR beta chain is a study of monozygotic twins with inflammatory bowel disease. Study-wide points: Patients with IBD had less TCRbeta diversity (inverse Simpson) than their healthy co-twins.

Through template switching, UMIs that included a 6-nucleotide sample barcode were added. After re-calling the 5' RACE reads, TCRdb lists one entry per CDR3 protein, DNA absent. Its table records over 110,000 distinct CDR3 sequences. Germline lookup yields CDR1 SGHAT and CDR2 FQNNGV. The CDR3 extends over 12 amino acids. Details on this clonotype: As yet, its antigen is unknown.

The source is a human donor with ulcerative colitis or Crohn's disease, or a healthy co-twin of an affected twin (not recorded which). The sample taken for sequencing was blood. V gene TRBV11-2 combines with J gene TRBJ2-7; TCRdb returns TRBD1, unconfirmable since there is no DNA. The CDR3 is CASSFGPGEQYF.